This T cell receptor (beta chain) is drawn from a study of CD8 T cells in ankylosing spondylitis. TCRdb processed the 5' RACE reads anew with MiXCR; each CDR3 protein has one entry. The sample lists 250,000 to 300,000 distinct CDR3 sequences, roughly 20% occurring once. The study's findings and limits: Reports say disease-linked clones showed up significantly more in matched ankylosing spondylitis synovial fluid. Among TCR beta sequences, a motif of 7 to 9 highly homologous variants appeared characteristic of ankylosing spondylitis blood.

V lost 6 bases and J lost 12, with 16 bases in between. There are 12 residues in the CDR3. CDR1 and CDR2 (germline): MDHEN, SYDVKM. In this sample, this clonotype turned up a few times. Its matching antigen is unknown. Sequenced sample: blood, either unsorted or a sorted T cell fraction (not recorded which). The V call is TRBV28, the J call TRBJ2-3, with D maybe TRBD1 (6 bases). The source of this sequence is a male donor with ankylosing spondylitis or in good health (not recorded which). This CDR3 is CASRYDRPPQYF. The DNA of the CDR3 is TGTGCCAGCAGATACGACAGGCCCCCTCAGTATTTT.